The 18 T cell receptor beta chains below all came from one sample that was sequenced in a study of CD8+CD57+ T cells in acquired aplastic anemia. Genomic DNA constituted the template upon which TCR beta VDJ and CDR3 profiling was performed. TCRdb reanalysed the reads using MiXCR and keeps one entry per CDR3 protein. Of 250,000 to 300,000 distinct CDR3 sequences listed, 56% are singletons. Source material: sorted CD4+, CD8+, or CD8+CD57+ T cells (not recorded which) from PBMCs. These receptors originate from a human donor with severe aplastic anemia or a healthy control (not recorded which).

This chain links TRBV29-1 with TRBJ2-3; 9 bases line up with TRBD2. V lost 7 bases, J lost 5 bases, and 10 bases stayed unmatched. This CDR3 comprises 14 residues. Looked up from germline, CDR1 is SQVTM and CDR2 is ANQGSEA. CDR3 residues: CSGRLAAVGDTQYF. In nucleotides, the CDR3 is TGCAGCGGTCGACTAGCGGCCGTGGGAGATACGCAGTATTTT.

In its sample, this clonotype was seen many times. The chain recombines TRBV5-6 with TRBJ2-2, with 10 bases identical to TRBD1. From germline, CDR1 is SGHDT and CDR2 YYEEEE. J gave up 4 bases and V 4 bases, and 1 base lay outside the gene matches. This CDR3 spans 14 amino acids. CDR3 region: CASSGQGVTGELFF. CDR3 DNA sequence: TGTGCCAGCAGCGGACAGGGGGTCACCGGGGAGCTGTTTTTT.

This sequence joins TRBV29-1 and TRBJ1-3; no clear D gene. V lost 2 bases, J lost 0 bases, and 11 bases lay in between. From germline, CDR1 is SQVTM and CDR2 ANQGSEA. CDR3 length: 15 residues. The CDR3: CSVELEAISGNTIYF. The DNA for the CDR3 is TGCAGCGTTGAACTGGAGGCGATCTCTGGAAACACCATATATTTT.

This clonotype has at least ten counts. V and J are TRBV4-1 and TRBJ2-7; D may be TRBD1 (6 bases). V dropped 4 bases and J dropped 0 bases, with 25 bases sitting between them. Germline values: CDR1 MGHRA, CDR2 YSYEKL. CDR3 length: 19 residues. Written as DNA, the CDR3 is TGCGCCAGCAGCCTGCCGCCCTTCAGGACAGCTAGACCCTCCTACGAGCAGTACTTC. As protein: CASSLPPFRTARPSYEQYF.

The gene calls are TRBV7-9 and TRBJ2-5; D unresolved. The CDR3 is made up of 11 amino acids. The germline V gene has CDR1 SEHNR and CDR2 FQNEAQ (reference sequence). V was clipped by 10 bases and J by 4 bases, with 10 bases between them. The CDR3 here is CAIRARETQYF. CDR3 nucleotide sequence: TGTGCCATCAGAGCGCGAGAGACCCAGTACTTC.

The rearrangement joins TRBV10-3 to TRBJ2-1; TRBD2 agrees at 11 bases. Trimming removed 10 bases from V and 8 bases from J; junction bases left unmatched: 22. CDR1 and CDR2 (germline): ENHRY, SYGVKD. This CDR3 comprises 18 residues. The chain's CDR3 is CAKSSPTVSSGGLDEQFF. CDR3 nucleotides: TGTGCCAAAAGTTCCCCCACCGTGTCTAGCGGGGGGTTGGATGAGCAGTTCTTC.

This sequence joins TRBV6-6 and TRBJ1-5; a possible D gene is TRBD1 (6 bases). CDR3 length: 15 residues. V lost 4 bases and J lost 0, with 10 bases in between. In germline, CDR1 is MNHNY, CDR2 SVGAGI (reference sequence). This CDR3 is CASSSRQASNQPQHF. The DNA of the CDR3 is TGTGCCAGCAGTTCTAGACAGGCTAGCAATCAGCCCCAGCATTTT.

This clonotype occurred many times. The V gene is TRBV7-3, the J gene TRBJ2-1, with 12 bases that match TRBD1. CDR3 length equals 15 residues. Germline V CDR1 and CDR2: SGHTA, FQGTGA. V shed 1 base, J shed 9 bases, and the junction held 4 bases outside the gene matches. DNA for the CDR3: TGTGCCAGCAGCTTAAAGGGACAGGGGGCTAGTGAGCAGTTCTTC. Amino acid sequence: CASSLKGQGASEQFF.

Regarding this clonotype: The junction shows a germline mismatch at one end, possibly a read error. The chain couples TRBV14 to TRBJ2-7, with 8 bases aligning to TRBD2. Germline CDR1 and CDR2: SGHDN and FVKESK. The CDR3 is 19 amino acids. The CDR3 loop reads CASSQDPPGLVSYRYEKYF. In DNA, the CDR3 is TGTGCCAGCAGCCAAGATCCCCCGGGACTAGTAAGCTATCGCTACGAGAAGTACTTC.

The rearrangement links TRBV29-1 to TRBJ2-3, with D possibly TRBD1 on 5 matching bases. Germline V gene sequence: CDR1 SQVTM, CDR2 ANQGSEA. The CDR3 spans 12 residues. Trimming left V 3 bases short and J 1 base short, with 5 bases between. The CDR3 coding sequence is TGCAGCGTTGACAGGGGCACAGATACGCAGTATTTT. Its protein product is CSVDRGTDTQYF.

With respect to this clonotype: As the CDR3 is not closed by the conserved phenylalanine or tryptophan, this likely results from a read error. No DNA is shown, since the ends of the CDR3 on it are uncertain; the CDR3 is the one TCRdb lists. The gene calls are TRBV20-1 and TRBJ2-1; TRBD2 is the table's D call, not checked against the DNA. Germline V gene lookup returns CDR1 DFQATT and CDR2 SNEGSKA (reference sequence). The CDR3 is 9 amino acids long, termini counted. The CDR3 spells CSARTSGGV.

The DNA of the CDR3 is TGCAGTGCTAGACCGACGGAGGGGGCGCGAACTGAAGCTTTCTTT. Residues: CSARPTEGARTEAFF. The chain combines TRBV20-1 with TRBJ1-1; TRBD1 matches at 7 bases. V lost 2 bases to trimming and J lost 5 bases; unmatched junction nucleotides: 11. Germline V gene data show CDR1 as DFQATT and CDR2 as SNEGSKA (reference sequence). This CDR3 region has 15 residues.

About this clonotype itself: Its ends do not fully match the called genes, so a read error is possible. CDR3 protein: CASSAFRLAGGPEYF. For the CDR3, the DNA is TGTGCCAGCAGTGCCTTCCGGCTAGCGGGAGGGCCAGAGTATTTT. This chain connects TRBV24-1 to TRBJ2-3; 12 bases agree with TRBD2. CDR1 is KGHDR, CDR2 SFDVKD, per germline. CDR3 length equals 15 residues.

This chain links TRBV7-9 with TRBJ1-1, with TRBD1 as a possible D gene (6 bases). The CDR3 totals 14 residues. The V end lost 0 bases, the J end lost 7 bases, and 12 bases lay between the germline ends. CDR1 is SEHNR and CDR2 is FQNEAQ in the germline V gene (reference sequence). This CDR3 is CASSLAGGEGEAFF. CDR3 bases: TGTGCCAGCAGCTTAGCAGGGGGAGAGGGTGAAGCTTTCTTT.

This clonotype was seen at least ten times. V and J are TRBV6-6 and TRBJ2-3; no clear D. Per the germline V gene, CDR1 is MNHNY and CDR2 is SVGAGI (reference sequence). The CDR3 is 13 residues long. V lost 6 bases and J lost 6, with 13 bases in between. The CDR3 reads CASSRLVRDTQYF. In DNA form, the CDR3 reads TGTGCCAGCAGCCGCCTTGTTAGGGATACGCAGTATTTT.

The J gene is TRBJ1-3, the V gene TRBV20-1; the match to TRBD1 covers 9 bases. V lost 4 bases, J lost 7 bases, and 14 bases stayed unmatched. Per the germline V gene, CDR1 is DFQATT and CDR2 is SNEGSKA (reference sequence). The CDR3 is made up of 16 amino acids. CDR3 region: CSATSRDRAPMNTIYF. In nucleotides, the CDR3 is TGCAGTGCTACCTCCCGGGACAGGGCACCAATGAACACCATATATTTT.

The chain joins TRBV7-2 to TRBJ2-7; D gene uncertain. V was pared by 0 bases and J by 5 bases, with 8 bases between. Germline CDR1 is SGHTA and CDR2 is FQGNSA. This CDR3 is 13 amino acids long. The chain's CDR3 is CASSLAGPNEQYF. The DNA for the CDR3 is TGTGCCAGCAGCTTAGCAGGGCCTAACGAGCAGTACTTC.

This clonotype was seen many times. This chain connects TRBV12-3 or TRBV12-4 to TRBJ1-6; perhaps TRBD1 as D (5 bases). With 8 bases removed from V and 6 bases from J, the gap between germline ends came to 20 bases. This CDR3 is 16 amino acids long. DNA of the CDR3: TGTGCCAGCCGCGGAGGTGGAGGGGCGCGTAATTCACCCCTCCACTTT. Its translation: CASRGGGGARNSPLHF.